Shown below are 4 T cell receptor beta chains from a single sample sequenced in a study of regulatory T cells in long-lasting Graves disease. Sample time point: newly diagnosed GD, antithyroid drugs for less than 3 months. RNA isolated from PBMCs was used to make the TCR library. Libraries of TCR beta came from iRepertoire HTBI primers plus Arm-PCR of CDR3 regions. TCRdb ran MiXCR on the multiplex PCR reads and lists one entry per CDR3 protein. The table has 400,000 to 500,000 distinct CDR3 sequences, 16% seen once. This sample also belongs to another study, concerning T cells in Graves' hyperthyroidism and ophthalmopathy.

Specimen: peripheral blood mononuclear cells (PBMCs), collected at new diagnosis, from a patient treated with antithyroid drugs. The source is a woman in her late teens or twenties with Graves disease.

This clonotype was counted at least ten times. The chain employs TRBV28 and TRBJ2-1, with D perhaps matching TRBD2 (5 bases). The germline gives CDR1 MDHEN, CDR2 SYDVKM. The CDR3 contains 12 residues. V lost 10 bases and J 5 bases, leaving 12 bases between the germline ends. The DNA of the CDR3 is TGTGCCACCACGCGGGCGGACAATGAGCAGTTCTTC. Its translation: CATTRADNEQFF.

This clonotype was seen repeatedly, ten times or more. V usage is TRBV28 and J usage is TRBJ1-2; D is ambiguous. V gave up 2 bases and J gave up 8 bases, with 12 bases separating them. Germline V gene lookup returns CDR1 MDHEN and CDR2 SYDVKM. CDR3 size: 13 residues. The CDR3 is CASSLRDTRGYTF. The CDR3 nucleotides are TGTGCCAGCAGTTTAAGAGATACGCGGGGCTACACCTTC.

This sequence joins TRBV14 and TRBJ2-2, with D perhaps TRBD1 (5 bases). Per germline, CDR1 SGHDN and CDR2 FVKESK. Trimming stripped 4 bases from V and 3 bases from J, with 12 bases between. The CDR3 is 15 amino acids. The CDR3 spells CASSPGPSYTGELFF. In DNA, the CDR3 is TGTGCCAGCAGCCCAGGGCCTAGTTACACCGGGGAGCTGTTTTTT.

For this clonotype: This sequence may be a read error, since a much larger clone differs from it by one base. The chain has TRBV3-1 and TRBJ2-1, with D tentatively TRBD1 or TRBD2 (6 bases each). CDR1 is LGHDT, CDR2 YNNKEL, per germline (reference sequence). Trimming pared 7 bases from V and 10 bases from J, leaving 17 bases between. This CDR3 has 13 residues. The CDR3 DNA is TGTGCCAGCAAGGGGGACTCATCCTACGAGCAGTTCTTC. This gives the protein CASKGDSSYEQFF.